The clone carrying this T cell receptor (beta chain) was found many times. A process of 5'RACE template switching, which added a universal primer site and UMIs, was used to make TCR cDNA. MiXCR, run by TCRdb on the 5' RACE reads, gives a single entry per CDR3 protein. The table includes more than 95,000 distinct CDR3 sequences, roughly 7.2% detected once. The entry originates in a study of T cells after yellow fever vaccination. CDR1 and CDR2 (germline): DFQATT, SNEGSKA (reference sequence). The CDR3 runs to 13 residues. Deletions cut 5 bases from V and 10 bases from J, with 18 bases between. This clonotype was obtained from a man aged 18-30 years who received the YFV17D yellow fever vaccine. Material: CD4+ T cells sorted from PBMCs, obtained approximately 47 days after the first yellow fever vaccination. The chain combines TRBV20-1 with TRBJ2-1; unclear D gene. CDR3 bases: TGCAGTGCTCAAGAGTTTTCGGTAAGGGAGCAGTTCTTC. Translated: CSAQEFSVREQFF.